Listed here is a single T cell receptor beta chain. Compared with germline, one end of the junction differs, possibly owing to a read error. The V gene's germline CDR1 is LNHDA and CDR2 SQIVND (reference sequence). This CDR3 is built from 9 residues. Primers: 60 Vbeta forward and 13 Jbeta reverse. Some clones are missing from TCRdb's copy, which holds only in-frame ones; the method was immunoSEQ multiplex PCR. Here the sample spans approximately 73,000 clones, roughly 63% being singletons. This specimen comes from a study of cytomegalovirus exposure and HLA in healthy donors. This clonotype was obtained from a man aged 25-45 years in good health and CMV-seropositive. Source material: PBMCs. V is TRBV19 and J is TRBJ2-2; the D is unclear. CDR3 nucleotides: TGCAGTGTCACCGGGGAGCTGTTTTTT. Amino acids: CSVTGELFF.